This note documents a single T cell receptor (beta chain) sequence. The antigen remains unidentified. The assay was immunoSEQ multiplex PCR, and TCRdb's table has in-frame clones only and misses some. The sample has about 24,000 clones; more than 20% are singletons. Looked up from germline, CDR1 is SGHNT and CDR2 is YENEEA. Unmatched junction bases numbered 8, after V lost 5 bases and J lost 6 bases. This CDR3 has 15 amino acids. The sample belongs to a study of neoadjuvant anti-PD-1 for oral cavity cancer. The study's findings and limits: Greater tumor shrinkage accompanied bigger post-treatment sizes of preexisting clones.

Regarding time point: after neoadjuvant nivolumab, at surgical resection. Material: tumor tissue, obtained after nivolumab (anti-PD-1) treatment. This clonotype was sampled from a person aged 40 to 85 with oral cavity squamous cell carcinoma. The chain is built from TRBV11-3 and TRBJ2-2; 8 positions match TRBD2. The DNA for the CDR3 is TGTGCCAGCAGCCCACCGAGCGGGAGCCCCGGGGAGCTGTTTTTT. Protein product: CASSPPSGSPGELFF.